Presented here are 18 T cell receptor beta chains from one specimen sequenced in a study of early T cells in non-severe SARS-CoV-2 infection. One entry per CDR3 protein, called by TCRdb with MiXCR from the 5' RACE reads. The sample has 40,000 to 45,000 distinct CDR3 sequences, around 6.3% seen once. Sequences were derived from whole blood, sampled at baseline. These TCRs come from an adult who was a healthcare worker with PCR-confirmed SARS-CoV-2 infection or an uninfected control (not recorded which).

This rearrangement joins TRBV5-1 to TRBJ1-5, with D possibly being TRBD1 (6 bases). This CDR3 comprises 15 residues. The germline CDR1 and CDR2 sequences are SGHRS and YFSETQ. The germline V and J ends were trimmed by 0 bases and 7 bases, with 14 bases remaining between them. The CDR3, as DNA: TGCGCCAGCAGCTTGGAGGGAGGAAGGGGGCAGCCCCAGCATTTT. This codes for CASSLEGGRGQPQHF.

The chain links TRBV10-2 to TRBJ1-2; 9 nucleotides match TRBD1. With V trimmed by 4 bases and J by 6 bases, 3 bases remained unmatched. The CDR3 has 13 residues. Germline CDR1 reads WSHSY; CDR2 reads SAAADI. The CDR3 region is CASSGDRGNGYTF. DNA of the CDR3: TGCGCCAGCAGTGGTGACAGGGGGAATGGCTACACCTTC.

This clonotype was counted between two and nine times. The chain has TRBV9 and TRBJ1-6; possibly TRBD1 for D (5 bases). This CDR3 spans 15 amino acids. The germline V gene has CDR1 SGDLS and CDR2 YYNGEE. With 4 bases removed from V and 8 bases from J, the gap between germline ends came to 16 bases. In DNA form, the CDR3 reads TGTGCCAGCAGCTTCCGGGGGGGTTTGGATTCACCCCTCCACTTT. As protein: CASSFRGGLDSPLHF.

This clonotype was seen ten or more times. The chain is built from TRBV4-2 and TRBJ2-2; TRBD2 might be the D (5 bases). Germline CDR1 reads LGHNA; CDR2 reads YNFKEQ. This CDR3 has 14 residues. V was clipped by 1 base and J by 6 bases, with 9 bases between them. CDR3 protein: CASSQVEGAGELFF. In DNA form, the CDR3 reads TGTGCCAGCAGCCAAGTCGAGGGTGCCGGGGAGCTGTTTTTT.

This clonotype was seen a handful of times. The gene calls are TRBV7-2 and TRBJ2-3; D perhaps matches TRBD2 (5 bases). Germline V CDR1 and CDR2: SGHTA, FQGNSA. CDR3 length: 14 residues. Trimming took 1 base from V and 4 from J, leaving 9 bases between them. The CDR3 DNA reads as TGTGCCAGCAGCTTAGGCCAGGAGGCAGATACGCAGTATTTT. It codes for CASSLGQEADTQYF. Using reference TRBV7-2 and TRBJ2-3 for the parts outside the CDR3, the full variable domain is GAGVSQSPSNKVTEKGKDVELRCDPISGHTALYWYRQSLGQGLEFLIYFQGNSAPDKSGLPSDRFSAERTGGSVSTLTIQRTQQEDSAVYLCASSLGQEADTQYFGPGTRLTVL.

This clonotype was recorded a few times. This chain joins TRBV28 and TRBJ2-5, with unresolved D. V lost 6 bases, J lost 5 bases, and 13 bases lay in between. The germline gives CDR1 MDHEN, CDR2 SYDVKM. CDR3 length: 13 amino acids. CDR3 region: CASSRPPGETQYF. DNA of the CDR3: TGTGCCAGCAGCCGCCCACCCGGGGAGACCCAGTACTTC.

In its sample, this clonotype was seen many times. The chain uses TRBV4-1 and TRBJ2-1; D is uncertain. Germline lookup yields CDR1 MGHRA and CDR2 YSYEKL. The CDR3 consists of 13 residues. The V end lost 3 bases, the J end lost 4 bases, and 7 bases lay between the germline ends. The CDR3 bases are TGCGCCAGCAGCCAGACAAGTTACAATGAGCAGTTCTTC. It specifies CASSQTSYNEQFF.

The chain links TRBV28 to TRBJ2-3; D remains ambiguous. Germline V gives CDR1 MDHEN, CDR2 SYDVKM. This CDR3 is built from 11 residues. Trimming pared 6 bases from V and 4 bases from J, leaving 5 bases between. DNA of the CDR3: TGTGCCAGCAGCCGAGCAGATACGCAGTATTTT. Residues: CASSRADTQYF.

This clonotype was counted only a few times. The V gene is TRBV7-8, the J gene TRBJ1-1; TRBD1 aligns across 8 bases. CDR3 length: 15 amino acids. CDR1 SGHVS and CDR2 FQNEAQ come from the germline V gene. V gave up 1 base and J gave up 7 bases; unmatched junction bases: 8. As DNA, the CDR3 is TGTGCCAGCAGCTTAGATTCCAGGGGGCTGAGTGAAGCTTTCTTT. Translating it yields CASSLDSRGLSEAFF. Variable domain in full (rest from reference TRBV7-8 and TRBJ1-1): GAGVSQSPRYKVAKRGQDVALRCDPISGHVSLFWYQQALGQGPEFLTYFQNEAQLDKSGLPSDRFFAERPEGSVSTLKIQRTQQEDSAVYLCASSLDSRGLSEAFFGQGTRLTVV.

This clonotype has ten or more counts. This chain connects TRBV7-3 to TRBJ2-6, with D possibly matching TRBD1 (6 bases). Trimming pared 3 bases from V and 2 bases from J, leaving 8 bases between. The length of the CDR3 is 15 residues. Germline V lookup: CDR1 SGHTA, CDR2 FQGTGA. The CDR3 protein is CASSFGGAGANVLTF. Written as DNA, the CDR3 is TGTGCCAGCAGCTTTGGGGGCGCTGGGGCCAACGTCCTGACTTTC.

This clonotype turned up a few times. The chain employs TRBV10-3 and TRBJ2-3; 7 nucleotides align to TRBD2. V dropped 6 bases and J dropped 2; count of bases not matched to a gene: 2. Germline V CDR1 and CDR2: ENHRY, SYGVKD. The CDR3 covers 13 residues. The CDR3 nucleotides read TGTGCCATCAGCCTAGCGGACACAGATACGCAGTATTTT. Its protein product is CAISLADTDTQYF.

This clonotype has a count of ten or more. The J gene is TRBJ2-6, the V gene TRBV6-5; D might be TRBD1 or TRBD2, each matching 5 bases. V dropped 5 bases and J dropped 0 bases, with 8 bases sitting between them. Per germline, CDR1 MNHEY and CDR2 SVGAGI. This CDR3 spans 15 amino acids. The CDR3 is CASSGDPSGANVLTF. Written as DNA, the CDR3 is TGTGCCAGCAGTGGGGACCCCTCTGGGGCCAACGTCCTGACTTTC.

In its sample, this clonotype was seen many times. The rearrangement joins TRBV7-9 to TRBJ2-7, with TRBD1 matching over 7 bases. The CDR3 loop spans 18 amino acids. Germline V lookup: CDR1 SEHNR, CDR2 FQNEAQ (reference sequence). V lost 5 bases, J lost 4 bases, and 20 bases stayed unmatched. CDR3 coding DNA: TGTGCCAGCAGCCGAATTAGGGGGCCAGCCCCTAATTTATACGAGCAGTACTTC. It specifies CASSRIRGPAPNLYEQYF.

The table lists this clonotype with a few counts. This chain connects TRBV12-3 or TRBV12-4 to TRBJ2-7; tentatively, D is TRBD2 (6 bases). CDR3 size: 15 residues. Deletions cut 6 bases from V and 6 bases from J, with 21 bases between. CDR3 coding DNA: TGTGCCAGCAGCCCCCTCCCTAGCGAGAGCTCCGAGCAGTACTTC. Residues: CASSPLPSESSEQYF.

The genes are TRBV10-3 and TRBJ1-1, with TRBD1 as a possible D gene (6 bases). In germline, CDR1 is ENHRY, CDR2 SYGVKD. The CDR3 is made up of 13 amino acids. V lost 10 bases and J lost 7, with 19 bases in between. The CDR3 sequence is CATEGQGSHEAFF. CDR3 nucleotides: TGTGCCACCGAAGGGCAGGGGTCCCATGAAGCTTTCTTT.

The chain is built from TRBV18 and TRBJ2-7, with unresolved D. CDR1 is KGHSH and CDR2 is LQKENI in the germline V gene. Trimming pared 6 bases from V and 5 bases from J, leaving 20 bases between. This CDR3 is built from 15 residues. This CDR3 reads CASSPRQASYDEQYF. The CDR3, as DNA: TGTGCCAGCTCGCCCCGCCAGGCCTCTTATGACGAGCAGTACTTC.

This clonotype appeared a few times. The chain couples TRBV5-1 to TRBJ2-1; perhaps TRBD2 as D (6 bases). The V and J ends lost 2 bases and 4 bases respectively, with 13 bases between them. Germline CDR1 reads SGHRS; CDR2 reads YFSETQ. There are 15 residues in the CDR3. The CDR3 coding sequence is TGCGCCAGCAGCTTAGGAAGCGGGCCTTACAATGAGCAGTTCTTC. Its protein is CASSLGSGPYNEQFF.

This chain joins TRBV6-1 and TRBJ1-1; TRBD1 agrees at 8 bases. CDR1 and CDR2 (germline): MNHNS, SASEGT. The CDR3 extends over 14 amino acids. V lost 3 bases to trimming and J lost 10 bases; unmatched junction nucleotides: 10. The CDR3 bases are TGTGCCAGCAGTGAGGGACAGGTGGGTAGTGGAGCTTTCTTT. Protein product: CASSEGQVGSGAFF.